The clone carrying this T cell receptor (beta chain) came up a few times. Its antigen is currently unknown. This entry comes from a study of T cell repertoires in cytomegalovirus infection. The V segment lost 8 bases and the J segment 7 bases; nucleotides outside the gene matches: 7. This CDR3 has 13 residues. Germline CDR1 and CDR2: MNHEY and SMNVEV (reference sequence). A single record per CDR3 protein comes from TCRdb applying MiXCR to the reads. The repertoire includes fewer than 850,000 distinct CDR3 sequences, about 29% of them detected once, and 13% sits in the top ten. The sequences come from cultured CD8+ T cells from PBMCs, collected from culture after CMV antigen stimulation. The TCR comes from a human donor in good health (CMV status not recorded). Some clones in this sample may be carry-over from other donors' samples. The chain is built from TRBV27 and TRBJ1-5; 8 bases are a match to TRBD1. The CDR3 DNA follows: TGTGCCAGCGGTGACAGGGGCATACAGCCCCAGCATTTT. It yields the protein CASGDRGIQPQHF.